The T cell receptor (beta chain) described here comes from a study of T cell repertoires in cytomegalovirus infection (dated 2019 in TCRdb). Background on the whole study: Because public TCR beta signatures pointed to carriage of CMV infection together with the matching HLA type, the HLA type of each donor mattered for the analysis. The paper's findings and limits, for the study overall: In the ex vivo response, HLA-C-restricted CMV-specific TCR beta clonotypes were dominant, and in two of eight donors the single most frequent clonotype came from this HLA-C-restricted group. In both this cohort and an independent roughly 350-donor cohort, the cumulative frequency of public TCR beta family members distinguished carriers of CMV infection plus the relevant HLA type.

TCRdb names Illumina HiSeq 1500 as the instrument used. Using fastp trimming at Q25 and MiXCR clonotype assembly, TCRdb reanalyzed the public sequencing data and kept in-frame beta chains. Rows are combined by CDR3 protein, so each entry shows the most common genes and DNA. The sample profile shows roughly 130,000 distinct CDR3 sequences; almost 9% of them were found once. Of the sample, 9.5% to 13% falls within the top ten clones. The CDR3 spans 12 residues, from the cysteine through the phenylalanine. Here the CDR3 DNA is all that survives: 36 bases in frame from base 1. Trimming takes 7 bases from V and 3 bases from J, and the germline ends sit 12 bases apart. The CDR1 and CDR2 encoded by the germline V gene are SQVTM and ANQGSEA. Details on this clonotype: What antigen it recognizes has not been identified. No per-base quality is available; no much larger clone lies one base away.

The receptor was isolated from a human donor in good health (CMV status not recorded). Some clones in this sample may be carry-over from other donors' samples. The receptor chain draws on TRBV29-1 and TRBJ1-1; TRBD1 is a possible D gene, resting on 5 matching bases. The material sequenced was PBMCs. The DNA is TGCAGCGCCTACTGGGGCGACACTGAAGCTTTCTTT. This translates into CSAYWGDTEAFF. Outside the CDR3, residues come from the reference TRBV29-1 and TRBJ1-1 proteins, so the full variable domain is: SAVISQKPSRDICQRGTSLTIQCQVDSQVTMMFWYRQQPGQSLTLIATANQGSEATYESGFVIDKFPISRPNLTFSTLTVSNMSPEDSSIYLCSAYWGDTEAFFGQGTRLTVV.